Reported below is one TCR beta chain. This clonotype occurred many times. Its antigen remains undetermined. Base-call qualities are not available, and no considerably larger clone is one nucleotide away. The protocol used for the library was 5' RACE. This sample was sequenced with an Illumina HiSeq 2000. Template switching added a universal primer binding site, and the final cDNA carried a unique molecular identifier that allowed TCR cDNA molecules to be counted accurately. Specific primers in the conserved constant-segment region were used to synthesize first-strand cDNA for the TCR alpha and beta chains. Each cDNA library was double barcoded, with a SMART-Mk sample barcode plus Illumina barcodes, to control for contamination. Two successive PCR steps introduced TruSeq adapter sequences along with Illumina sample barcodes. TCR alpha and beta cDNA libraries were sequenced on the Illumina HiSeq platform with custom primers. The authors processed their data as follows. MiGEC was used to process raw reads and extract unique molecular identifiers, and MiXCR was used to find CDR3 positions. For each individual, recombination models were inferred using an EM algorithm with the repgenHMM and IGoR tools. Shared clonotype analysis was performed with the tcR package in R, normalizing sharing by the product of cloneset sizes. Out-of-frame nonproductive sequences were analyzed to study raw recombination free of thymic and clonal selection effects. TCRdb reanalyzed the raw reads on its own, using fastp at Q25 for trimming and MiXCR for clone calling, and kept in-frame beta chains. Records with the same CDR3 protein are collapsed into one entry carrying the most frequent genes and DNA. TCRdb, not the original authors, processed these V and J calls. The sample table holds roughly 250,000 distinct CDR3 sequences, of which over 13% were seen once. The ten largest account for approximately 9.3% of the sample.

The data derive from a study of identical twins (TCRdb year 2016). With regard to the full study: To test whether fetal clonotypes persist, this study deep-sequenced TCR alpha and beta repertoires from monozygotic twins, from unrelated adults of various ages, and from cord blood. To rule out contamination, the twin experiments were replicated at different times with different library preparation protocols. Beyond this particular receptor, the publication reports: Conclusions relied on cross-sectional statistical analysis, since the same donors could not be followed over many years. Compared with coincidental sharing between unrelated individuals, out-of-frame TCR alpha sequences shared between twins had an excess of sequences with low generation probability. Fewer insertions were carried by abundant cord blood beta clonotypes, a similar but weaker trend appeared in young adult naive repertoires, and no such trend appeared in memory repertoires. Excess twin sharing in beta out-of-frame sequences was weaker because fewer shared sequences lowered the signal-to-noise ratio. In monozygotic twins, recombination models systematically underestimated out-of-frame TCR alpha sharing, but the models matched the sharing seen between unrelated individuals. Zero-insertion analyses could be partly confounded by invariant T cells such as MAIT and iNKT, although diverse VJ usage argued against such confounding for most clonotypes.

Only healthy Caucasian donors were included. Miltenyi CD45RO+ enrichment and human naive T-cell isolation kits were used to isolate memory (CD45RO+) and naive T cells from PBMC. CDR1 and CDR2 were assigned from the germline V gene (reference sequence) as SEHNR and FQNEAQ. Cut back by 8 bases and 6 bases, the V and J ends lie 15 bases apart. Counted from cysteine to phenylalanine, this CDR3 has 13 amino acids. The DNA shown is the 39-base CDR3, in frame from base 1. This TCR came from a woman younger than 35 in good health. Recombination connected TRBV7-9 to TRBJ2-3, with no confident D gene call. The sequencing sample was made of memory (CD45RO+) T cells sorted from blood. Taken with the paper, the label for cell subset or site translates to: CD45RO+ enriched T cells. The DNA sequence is TGTGCCAGCGTTTGGAGCGTAGTGGATACGCAGTATTTT. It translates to CASVWSVVDTQYF.